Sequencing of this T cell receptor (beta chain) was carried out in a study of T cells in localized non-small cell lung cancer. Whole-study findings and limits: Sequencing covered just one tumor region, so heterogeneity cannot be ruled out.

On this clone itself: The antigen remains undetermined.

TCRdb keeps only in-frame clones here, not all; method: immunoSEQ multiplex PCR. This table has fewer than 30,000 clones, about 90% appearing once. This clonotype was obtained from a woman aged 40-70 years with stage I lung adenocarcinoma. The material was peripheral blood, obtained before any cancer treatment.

The CDR3 sequence is CASRKGLAGVETQYF. CDR3 sequence (DNA): TGTGCCAGCAGGAAGGGACTAGCGGGGGTAGAGACCCAGTACTTC. This rearrangement joins TRBV6-5 to TRBJ2-5, with TRBD2 identical over 14 bases. The V gene's germline CDR1 is MNHEY and CDR2 SVGAGI. There are 15 residues in the CDR3. V was clipped by 6 bases and J by 4 bases; unmatched bases: 4.